This TCR beta chain was documented in a study of CD8 T cells in ankylosing spondylitis. Points from the study as a whole: It was reported that disease-linked clones were significantly enriched in matched ankylosing spondylitis synovial fluid. Within peripheral blood, clones linked to disease were CD8+ and relatively rare. Within ankylosing spondylitis blood, a TCR beta motif made up of roughly eight highly homologous variants appeared to be characteristic.

Molecular-barcoded quantitative 5'-RACE produced these TCR beta libraries. One entry per CDR3 protein results from TCRdb running MiXCR on the 5' RACE reads. The sample consists of 330,000 or so distinct CDR3 sequences, 6.5% to 10% of them appearing once. On this clonotype: Its specificity is not known.

The CDR3 loop spans 14 amino acids. V shed 8 bases, J shed 9 bases, and the junction held 10 bases outside the gene matches. The germline V gene encodes CDR1 MNHEY and CDR2 SMNVEV (reference sequence). The TCR sequence derives from a male donor with ankylosing spondylitis. Sample: blood, either unsorted or a sorted T cell fraction (not recorded which). This chain joins TRBV27 and TRBJ2-1; 10 bases fit TRBD2. The CDR3 here is CASRKPLAGTEQFF. CDR3 DNA: TGTGCCAGCCGAAAACCACTAGCGGGAACTGAGCAGTTCTTC.